The source of this TCR beta chain is a study of T-cell reconstitution after alpha-beta-depleted transplantation in children. Construction of the TCRbeta library involved unique molecular identifiers. One entry per CDR3 protein results from TCRdb running MiXCR on the PCR reads. The sample has 200,000 to 250,000 distinct CDR3 sequences, under 9.5% seen once. Findings and caveats of the study: Two months or so post-transplant, alpha-beta T cells reportedly derived from several hundred expanded graft clones. T cells produced anew were the main source of T-cell counts and diversity one year after transplant.

This clonotype came up many times. As yet, its antigen is unknown. Per the germline V gene, CDR1 is DFQATT and CDR2 is SNEGSKA (reference sequence). The CDR3 is made up of 14 amino acids. Between the trimmed V and J ends, which lost 2 bases and 3 bases, there was a span of 14 bases. The source is a male patient under 18 who had a stem cell transplant for acute lymphoblastic leukemia, so the T cells may come from the graft donor. The rearrangement links TRBV20-1 to TRBJ2-7, with TRBD2 as a possible D gene (5 bases). The source was PBMCs, mostly from graft donor cells, collected 180 days after TCRalphabeta/CD19-depleted stem cell transplant. The CDR3 coding sequence is TGCAGTGCTAGAAATCGGGATTACCTCTACGAGCAGTACTTC. The encoded protein is CSARNRDYLYEQYF.